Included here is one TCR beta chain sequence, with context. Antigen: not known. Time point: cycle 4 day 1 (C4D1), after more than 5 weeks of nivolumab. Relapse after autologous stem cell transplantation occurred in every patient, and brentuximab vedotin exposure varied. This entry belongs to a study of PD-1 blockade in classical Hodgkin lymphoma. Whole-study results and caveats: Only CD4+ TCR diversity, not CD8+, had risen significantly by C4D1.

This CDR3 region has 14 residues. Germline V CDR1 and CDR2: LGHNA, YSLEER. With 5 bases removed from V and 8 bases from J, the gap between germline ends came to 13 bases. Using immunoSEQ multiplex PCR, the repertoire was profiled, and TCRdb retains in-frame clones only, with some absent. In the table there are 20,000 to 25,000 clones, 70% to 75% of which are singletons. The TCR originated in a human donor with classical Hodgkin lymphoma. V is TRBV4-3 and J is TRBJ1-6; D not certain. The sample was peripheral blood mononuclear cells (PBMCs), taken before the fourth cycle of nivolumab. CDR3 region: CASSFKGMDSPLHF. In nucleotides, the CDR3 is TGCGCCAGCAGCTTCAAGGGTATGGATTCACCCCTCCACTTT.